The rows below give T cell receptor beta chains drawn from one sample of a study of T-cell memory formation after mild COVID-19. TCRdb ran MiXCR on the 5' RACE reads and lists one entry per CDR3 protein. The table records roughly 500,000 distinct CDR3 sequences, about 20% of them present only once. Specimen: PBMCs or a T cell subset sorted from them (not recorded which). The source of these receptors is an adult woman who had mild COVID-19 (a few samples of this study predate the infection). Cell type and time point are not known. The CDR3 runs from the conserved cysteine through the conserved F or W. The order of the fields is V gene, clone size, D gene, J gene, CDR3 protein, CDR3 DNA. A D gene is named only where the DNA matches it firmly. Some rows mark clone size as missing; the rest say once, few, many or name a class of expanded clone.

TRBV20-1	many	.	TRBJ1-1	CSARKRQNTEAFF	TGCAGTGCTCGAAAAAGACAGAACACTGAAGCTTTCTTT
TRBV5-4	.	.	TRBJ2-5	CASNSQGYQETQYF	TGTGCCAGCAACTCGCAGGGGTACCAAGAGACCCAGTACTTC
TRBV11-2	few	TRBD2	TRBJ2-7	CASRGGVSTYEQYF	TGTGCCAGCAGGGGGGGGGTAAGCACCTACGAGCAGTACTTC
TRBV5-1	few	.	TRBJ2-3	CASNPRGGGGTDTQYF	TGCGCCAGCAACCCACGCGGGGGAGGGGGGACAGATACGCAGTATTTT
TRBV7-6	.	.	TRBJ2-3	CASSLAFSGGTDTQYF	TGTGCCAGCAGCTTAGCGTTCTCGGGGGGCACAGATACGCAGTATTTT
TRBV7-6	few	TRBD1	TRBJ2-5	CASRKTGGEQKTQYF	TGTGCCAGCAGGAAAACAGGGGGCGAGCAGAAGACCCAGTACTTC
TRBV30	.	.	TRBJ1-5	CAWSVLPGARHF	TGTGCCTGGAGTGTACTACCGGGGGCCAGGCATTTT
TRBV7-6	few	TRBD1	TRBJ1-4	CASSPTGADNEKLFF	TGTGCCAGCAGCCCTACAGGGGCCGATAATGAAAAACTGTTTTTT
TRBV9	.	TRBD2	TRBJ2-5	CASSVPRAGGQETQYF	TGTGCCAGCAGCGTCCCACGAGCGGGAGGCCAAGAGACCCAGTACTTC
TRBV20-1	few	.	TRBJ2-3	CSAKLGGPSVVTQYF	TGCAGTGCTAAACTAGGCGGGCCGAGTGTGGTGACGCAGTATTTT
TRBV20-1	.	.	TRBJ2-2	CSAKSDRNTGELFF	TGCAGTGCTAAATCGGACAGAAACACCGGGGAGCTGTTTTTT
TRBV3-1	many	.	TRBJ2-7	CASTQTGRSSYEQYF	TGTGCCAGCACCCAAACTGGGAGGAGCTCCTACGAGCAGTACTTC
TRBV2	.	.	TRBJ2-7	CASSAYRDYEQYF	TGTGCCAGCAGTGCTTACAGGGACTACGAGCAGTACTTC
TRBV12-3/TRBV12-4	.	.	TRBJ1-1	CASSGPGRKAFF	TGTGCCAGCAGCGGCCCGGGCCGCAAAGCTTTCTTT
TRBV11-2	.	.	TRBJ1-1	CASSLLMTRRRNTEAFF	TGTGCCAGCAGCCTACTAATGACGAGAAGGAGGAACACTGAAGCTTTCTTT
TRBV20-1	many	TRBD1	TRBJ2-1	CSADSTGTGLNEQFF	TGCAGTGCTGACTCCACCGGGACAGGGCTAAATGAGCAGTTCTTC
TRBV30	few	.	TRBJ2-3	CACDILGTDTQYF	TGTGCTTGTGACATCTTGGGCACAGATACGCAGTATTTT
TRBV30	few	TRBD1	TRBJ1-5	CAWSTPRTGSHQPQHF	TGTGCCTGGAGTACGCCCCGGACAGGGTCTCATCAGCCCCAGCATTTT
TRBV11-2	.	.	TRBJ2-5	CASSLGQGLAGETQYF	TGTGCCAGCAGCTTAGGTCAGGGGCTGGCGGGAGAGACCCAGTACTTC
TRBV5-1	few	TRBD1	TRBJ2-2	CASSSRDSRNTGELFF	TGCGCCAGCAGCTCCCGGGACAGCCGAAACACCGGGGAGCTGTTTTTT
TRBV7-3	few	.	TRBJ2-5	CASSLPGQIETQYF	TGTGCCAGCAGCCTTCCGGGCCAGATAGAGACCCAGTACTTC
TRBV5-1	many	TRBD2	TRBJ2-4	CASSVAGGGKNIQYF	TGCGCCAGCAGCGTAGCGGGAGGCGGCAAAAACATTCAGTACTTC
TRBV7-9	many	TRBD2	TRBJ2-7	CASSSLAGVHEQYF	TGTGCCAGCAGCTCCCTAGCGGGAGTACACGAGCAGTACTTC
TRBV9	.	.	TRBJ2-7	CASSPTTGTATYEQYF	TGTGCCAGCAGCCCAACCACCGGGACGGCGACCTACGAGCAGTACTTC
TRBV5-1	few	TRBD1	TRBJ1-5	CASSRTGDQPQHF	TGTGCCAGCTCACGGACAGGGGATCAGCCCCAGCATTTT
TRBV7-9	.	.	TRBJ1-1	CASSSYSAEAFF	TGTGCCAGCAGCTCATATTCTGCTGAAGCTTTCTTT
TRBV7-3	few	.	TRBJ1-1	CASSLHSLNTEAFF	TGTGCCAGCTCTTTGCACAGCTTGAACACTGAAGCTTTCTTT
TRBV5-1	many	.	TRBJ2-1	CASSFGGSYNEQFF	TGCGCCAGCAGCTTTGGGGGCTCCTACAATGAGCAGTTCTTC
TRBV29-1	.	.	TRBJ2-1	CSVEDVSNEQFF	TGCAGCGTTGAAGATGTATCTAATGAGCAGTTCTTC
TRBV18	.	TRBD1	TRBJ1-2	CASSLGQETYGYTF	TGTGCCAGCTCACTGGGACAGGAGACCTATGGCTACACCTTC